The 18 T cell receptor beta chains reported below all come from one sample, sequenced in a study of blood T cell repertoires in COVID-19 (dated by TCRdb to about 2020). Libraries were built with the immunoSEQ multiplex PCR assay. TCRdb retrieved this table from immuneACCESS and kept in-frame rearrangements only. Not all clones are present; in checked studies, unresolved V genes account for under half, and no reason is known for the remainder. Across this sample there are hundreds of thousands of clones, with about 86% seen only once. In total, the top ten clones hold around 14% of the sample. Sequenced: peripheral blood. The source is a woman in her seventies with COVID-19, enrolled during active disease.

This rearrangement joins TRBV7-8 to TRBJ1-6; TRBD1 might be the D (5 bases). In germline, CDR1 is SGHVS, CDR2 FQNEAQ. The V and J ends lost 10 bases and 4 bases respectively, with 11 bases between them. The CDR3 is made up of 13 amino acids. The CDR3 bases are TGTGCCACCCAACAGGAGTATAATTCACCCCTCCACTTT. Its protein is CATQQEYNSPLHF.

The rearrangement joins TRBV11-2 to TRBJ2-5, with TRBD1 identical over 7 bases. The germline V gene encodes CDR1 SGHAT and CDR2 FQNNGV. CDR3 size: 15 residues. V lost 5 bases and J lost 4; bases outside the gene matches: 10. CDR3 in amino acids: CASSPTGVFGETQYF. The CDR3 DNA sequence: TGTGCCAGCAGCCCAACAGGGGTTTTCGGAGAGACCCAGTACTTC.

This chain connects TRBV28 to TRBJ1-6; D may be TRBD1 (6 bases). This CDR3 region has 14 residues. V was shortened by 7 bases and J by 9 bases, with 16 bases between the two germline ends. Looked up from germline, CDR1 is MDHEN and CDR2 is SYDVKM. In nucleotides, the CDR3 is TGTGCCAGCACTGAACAGGGCCTAGGTTCACCCCTCCACTTT. The encoded protein is CASTEQGLGSPLHF.

The J gene is TRBJ1-6, the V gene TRBV7-8; 7 bases match TRBD1. CDR3 length: 15 residues. V lost 5 bases, J lost 7 bases, and 8 bases stayed unmatched. CDR1 is SGHVS and CDR2 is FQNEAQ in the germline V gene. The CDR3 protein is CASSPRTGLNSPLHF. Written as DNA, the CDR3 is TGTGCCAGCAGCCCCCGGACAGGCCTCAATTCACCCCTCCACTTT.

The chain recombines TRBV6-2 or TRBV6-3 with TRBJ1-1; D is undetermined. V gave up 3 bases and J gave up 1 base, with 15 bases separating them. This CDR3 is built from 16 residues. CDR1 is MNHEY, CDR2 SVGEGT, per germline. CDR3: CASSYRGPSGNTEAFF. Here the CDR3 DNA reads TGTGCCAGCAGTTATCGTGGGCCTTCCGGGAACACTGAAGCTTTCTTT.

This sequence joins TRBV30 and TRBJ1-3; D remains unclear. Per the germline V gene, CDR1 is GTSNPN and CDR2 is SVGIG (reference sequence). This CDR3 contains 14 residues. With 2 bases removed from V and 3 bases from J, the gap between germline ends came to 11 bases. CDR3 sequence: CAWSPSMYGNTIYF. The CDR3 region has the DNA TGTGCCTGGAGTCCCTCTATGTATGGAAACACCATATATTTT.

This clone was seen a handful of times. The rearrangement joins TRBV25-1 to TRBJ1-2, with D possibly TRBD1 on 6 matching bases. The V gene lost 3 bases and the J gene lost 2 bases, with 10 bases spanning the gap. The CDR3 has 14 residues. The germline CDR1 and CDR2 sequences are MGHDK and SYGVNS. CDR3 sequence reads: CASSDQGRNYGYTF. CDR3 nucleotides: TGTGCCAGCAGTGATCAGGGGCGGAACTATGGCTACACCTTC.

The CDR3 DNA reads TGTGCCAGCAGCCAAGATCCGGGGGATGGCTACACCTTC. Translated: CASSQDPGDGYTF. This chain uses TRBV4-2 with TRBJ1-2; D may be TRBD1 (5 bases). The CDR3 is 13 amino acids. Germline CDR1 reads LGHNA; CDR2 reads YNFKEQ. Deletions cut 0 bases from V and 6 bases from J, with 8 bases between.

The chain has TRBV5-6 and TRBJ2-4; possibly TRBD2 for D (7 bases). V dropped 1 base and J dropped 1 base, with 15 bases sitting between them. This CDR3 region has 17 residues. Per the germline V gene, CDR1 is SGHDT and CDR2 is YYEEEE. CDR3 amino acids: CASSLYWEGVAKNIQYF. For the CDR3, the DNA is TGTGCCAGCAGCTTGTACTGGGAGGGGGTTGCCAAAAACATTCAGTACTTC.

This sequence joins TRBV2 and TRBJ1-2; 7 nucleotides agree with TRBD1. Unmatched junction bases numbered 4, after V lost 5 bases and J lost 1 base. The length of the CDR3 is 14 residues. The germline CDR1 and CDR2 sequences are SNHLY and FYNNEI. The CDR3 sequence is CASSTGEGNYGYTF. The CDR3, as DNA: TGTGCCAGCAGTACAGGGGAAGGTAACTATGGCTACACCTTC. Based on the CDR3 plus reference TRBV2 and TRBJ1-2, the full variable domain is EPEVTQTPSHQVTQMGQEVILRCVPISNHLYFYWYRQILGQKVEFLVSFYNNEISEKSEIFDDQFSVERPDGSNFTLKIRSTKLEDSAMYFCASSTGEGNYGYTFGSGTRLTVV.

The chain links TRBV19 to TRBJ2-7, with D possibly being TRBD1 (5 bases). This CDR3 has 17 amino acids. Per the germline V gene, CDR1 is LNHDA and CDR2 is SQIVND (reference sequence). The ends were cut back, 0 bases at V and 2 bases at J, with 17 bases in the middle. The CDR3 region has the DNA TGTGCCAGTAGTATAGATGGAGAAAGACAGTACACCTACGAGCAGTACTTC. It is translated as CASSIDGERQYTYEQYF.

The rearrangement uses TRBV27 and TRBJ2-3; 14 nucleotides line up with TRBD2. Germline V gene lookup returns CDR1 MNHEY and CDR2 SMNVEV (reference sequence). The CDR3 extends over 17 amino acids. V shed 0 bases, J shed 1 base, and the junction held 0 bases outside the gene matches. The CDR3 nucleotides read TGTGCCAGCAGTTTATCGACTAGCGGGGGGGGCACAGATACGCAGTATTTT. Protein: CASSLSTSGGGTDTQYF.

As concerns this clone: Other nucleotide sequences in the sample specify the same CDR3. The chain carries TRBV30 and TRBJ1-1; D unresolved. V was pared by 3 bases and J by 4 bases, with 6 bases between. CDR1 and CDR2 from the germline V gene are GTSNPN and SVGIG (reference sequence). This CDR3 is built from 11 residues. This CDR3 is CAWSRGTEAFF. The DNA for the CDR3 is TGTGCCTGGAGCCGGGGCACTGAAGCTTTCTTT.

The chain is built from TRBV9 and TRBJ2-2; 9 bases are shared with TRBD2. The CDR3 runs 16 residues. Trimming removed 0 bases from V and 7 bases from J; junction bases left unmatched: 7. CDR1 SGDLS and CDR2 YYNGEE come from the germline V gene. The CDR3 protein is CASSVVSLAGNGELFF. The CDR3 DNA sequence: TGTGCCAGCAGCGTAGTTTCCCTAGCGGGGAACGGGGAGCTGTTTTTT.

A single count supports this clone. The chain links TRBV18 to TRBJ2-7, with a weak D call TRBD1 (8 bases). Germline CDR1 reads KGHSH; CDR2 reads LQKENI. Trimming pared 3 bases from V and 7 bases from J, leaving 16 bases between. The CDR3 runs 14 residues. The CDR3 loop reads CASSPTIQGGEQYF. For the CDR3, the DNA is TGTGCCAGCTCACCCACGATACAGGGGGGGGAGCAGTACTTC. Using reference TRBV18 and TRBJ2-7 for the parts outside the CDR3, the full variable domain is NAGVMQNPRHLVRRRGQEARLRCSPMKGHSHVYWYRQLPEEGLKFMVYLQKENIIDESGMPKERFSAEFPKEGPSILRIQQVVRGDSAAYFCASSPTIQGGEQYFGPGTRLTVT.

CDR3 in DNA: TGTGCCAGCAGTTTCGGGGGCTATGGCTACACCTTC. Amino acid sequence: CASSFGGYGYTF. This chain connects TRBV6-2 or TRBV6-3 to TRBJ1-2; TRBD1 is a possible D gene (5 bases). The CDR3 is 12 residues long. Germline CDR1 and CDR2: MNHEY and SVGEGT. V was shortened by 4 bases and J by 4 bases, with 7 bases between the two germline ends.

CDR3 region: CASSPEAGSYNEQFF. In DNA, the CDR3 is TGTGCCAGCAGCCCCGAAGCAGGATCCTACAATGAGCAGTTCTTC. The chain has TRBV5-4 and TRBJ2-1, with no clear D. Deletions cut 4 bases from V and 1 base from J, with 12 bases between. CDR3 length: 15 residues. Looked up from germline, CDR1 is SGHNT and CDR2 is YYREEE (reference sequence).

This clone is a singleton in its sample. The chain recombines TRBV6-2 or TRBV6-3 with TRBJ2-2; the match to TRBD2 covers 9 bases. V shed 2 bases, J shed 7 bases, and the junction held 5 bases outside the gene matches. CDR3 length equals 15 residues. The germline gives CDR1 MNHEY, CDR2 SVGEGT. CDR3 coding DNA: TGTGCCAGCAGTTACGTGGTAGCGGGGGTCGGGGAGCTGTTTTTT. Translating it yields CASSYVVAGVGELFF.